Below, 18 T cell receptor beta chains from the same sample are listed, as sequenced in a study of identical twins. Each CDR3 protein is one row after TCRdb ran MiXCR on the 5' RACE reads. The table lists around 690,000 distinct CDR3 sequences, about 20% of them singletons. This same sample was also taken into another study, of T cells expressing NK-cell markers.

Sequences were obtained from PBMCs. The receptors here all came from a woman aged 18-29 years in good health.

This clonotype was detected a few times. The CDR3 loop reads CAISESPYGYNEQFF. CDR3 nucleotide sequence: TGTGCCATCAGTGAGTCACCCTATGGCTACAATGAGCAGTTCTTC. V and J are TRBV10-3 and TRBJ2-1; D unclear. This CDR3 spans 15 amino acids. Deletions cut 0 bases from V and 3 bases from J, with 9 bases between. CDR1 and CDR2 from the germline V gene are ENHRY and SYGVKD.

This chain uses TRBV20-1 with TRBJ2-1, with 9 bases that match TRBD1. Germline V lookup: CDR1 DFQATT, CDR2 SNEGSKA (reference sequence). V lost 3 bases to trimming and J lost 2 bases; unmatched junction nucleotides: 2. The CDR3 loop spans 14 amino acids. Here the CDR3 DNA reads TGCAGTGCTAGCCGGACAGGGGCCTACAATGAGCAGTTCTTC. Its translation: CSASRTGAYNEQFF.

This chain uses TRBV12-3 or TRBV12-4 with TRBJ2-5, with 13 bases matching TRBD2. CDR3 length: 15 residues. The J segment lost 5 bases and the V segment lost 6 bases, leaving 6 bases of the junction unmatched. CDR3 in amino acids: CASSRTSGSIETQYF. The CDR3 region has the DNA TGTGCCAGCAGCAGGACTAGCGGGAGTATTGAGACCCAGTACTTC.

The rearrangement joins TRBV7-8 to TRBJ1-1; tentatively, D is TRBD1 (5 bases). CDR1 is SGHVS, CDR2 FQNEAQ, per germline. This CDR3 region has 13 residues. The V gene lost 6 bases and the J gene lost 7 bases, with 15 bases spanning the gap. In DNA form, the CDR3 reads TGTGCCAGCAGAGATCAGCAGGGTCGTGAAGCTTTCTTT. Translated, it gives CASRDQQGREAFF.

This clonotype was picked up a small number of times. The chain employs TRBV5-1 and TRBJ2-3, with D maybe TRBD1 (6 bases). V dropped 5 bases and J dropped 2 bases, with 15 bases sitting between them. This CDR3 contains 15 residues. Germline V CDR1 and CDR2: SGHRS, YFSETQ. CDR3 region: CASRNDRTPTDTQYF. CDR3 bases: TGCGCCAGCAGGAACGACAGGACCCCCACAGATACGCAGTATTTT.

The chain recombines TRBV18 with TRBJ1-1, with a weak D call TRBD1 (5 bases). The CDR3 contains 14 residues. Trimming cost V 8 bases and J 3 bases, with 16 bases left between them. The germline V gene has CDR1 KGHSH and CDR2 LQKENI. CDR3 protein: CASLLAGTDTEAFF. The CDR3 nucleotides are TGTGCCAGCCTTTTAGCCGGGACGGACACTGAAGCTTTCTTT. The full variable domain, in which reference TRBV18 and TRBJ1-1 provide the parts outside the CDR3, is NAGVMQNPRHLVRRRGQEARLRCSPMKGHSHVYWYRQLPEEGLKFMVYLQKENIIDESGMPKERFSAEFPKEGPSILRIQQVVRGDSAAYFCASLLAGTDTEAFFGQGTRLTVV.

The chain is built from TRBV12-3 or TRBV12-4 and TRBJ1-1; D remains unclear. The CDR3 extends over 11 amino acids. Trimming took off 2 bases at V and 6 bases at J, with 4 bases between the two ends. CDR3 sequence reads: CASSLRPEAFF. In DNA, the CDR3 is TGTGCCAGCAGTTTACGACCTGAAGCTTTCTTT.

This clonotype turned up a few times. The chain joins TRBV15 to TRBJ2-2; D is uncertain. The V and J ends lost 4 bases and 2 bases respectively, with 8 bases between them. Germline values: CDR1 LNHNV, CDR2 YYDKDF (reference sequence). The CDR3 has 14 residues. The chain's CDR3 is CATSTLRNTGELFF. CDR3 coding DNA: TGTGCCACCAGCACCCTTCGTAACACCGGGGAGCTGTTTTTT.

The CDR3 is CASSITGVSYEQYF. As DNA, the CDR3 is TGTGCCAGCAGTATTACAGGGGTCTCCTACGAGCAGTACTTC. The chain uses TRBV27 and TRBJ2-7; 7 nucleotides align to TRBD1. After removal of 5 bases from V and 0 bases from J, the junction contained 4 bases not matched to a gene. This CDR3 has 14 residues. Germline loops: CDR1 MNHEY, CDR2 SMNVEV (reference sequence).

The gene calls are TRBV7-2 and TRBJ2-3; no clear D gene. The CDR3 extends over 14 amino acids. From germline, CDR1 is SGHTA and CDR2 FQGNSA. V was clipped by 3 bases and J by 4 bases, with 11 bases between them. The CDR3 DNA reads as TGTGCCAGCAGCTTGGAAATGACCGCAGATACGCAGTATTTT. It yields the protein CASSLEMTADTQYF.

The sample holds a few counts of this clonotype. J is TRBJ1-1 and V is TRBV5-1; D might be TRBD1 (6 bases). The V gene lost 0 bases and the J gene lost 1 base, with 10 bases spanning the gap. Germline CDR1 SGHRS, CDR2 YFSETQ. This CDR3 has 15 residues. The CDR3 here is CASSLVQGQNTEAFF. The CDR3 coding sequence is TGCGCCAGCAGCTTGGTGCAGGGGCAGAACACTGAAGCTTTCTTT. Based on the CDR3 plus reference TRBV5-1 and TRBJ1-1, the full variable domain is KAGVTQTPRYLIKTRGQQVTLSCSPISGHRSVSWYQQTPGQGLQFLFEYFSETQRNKGNFPGRFSGRQFSNSRSEMNVSTLELGDSALYLCASSLVQGQNTEAFFGQGTRLTVV.

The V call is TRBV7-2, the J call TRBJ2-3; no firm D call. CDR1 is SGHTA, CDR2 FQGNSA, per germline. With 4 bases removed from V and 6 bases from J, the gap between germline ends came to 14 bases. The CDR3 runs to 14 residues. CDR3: CASSSGFWVDTQYF. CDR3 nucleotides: TGTGCCAGCAGCTCTGGGTTCTGGGTGGATACGCAGTATTTT.

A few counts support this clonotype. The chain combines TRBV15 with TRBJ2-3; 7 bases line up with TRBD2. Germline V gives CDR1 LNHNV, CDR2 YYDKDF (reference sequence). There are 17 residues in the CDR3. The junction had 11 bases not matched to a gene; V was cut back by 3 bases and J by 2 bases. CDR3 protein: CATSSPLGSGPTDTQYF. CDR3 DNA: TGTGCCACCAGCAGCCCCCTAGGTAGCGGGCCCACAGATACGCAGTATTTT.

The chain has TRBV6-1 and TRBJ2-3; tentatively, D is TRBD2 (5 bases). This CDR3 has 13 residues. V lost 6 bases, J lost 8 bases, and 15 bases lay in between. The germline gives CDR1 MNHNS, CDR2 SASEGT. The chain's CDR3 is CASSPLGGGTQYF. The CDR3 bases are TGTGCCAGCAGCCCACTAGGCGGAGGTACGCAGTATTTT.

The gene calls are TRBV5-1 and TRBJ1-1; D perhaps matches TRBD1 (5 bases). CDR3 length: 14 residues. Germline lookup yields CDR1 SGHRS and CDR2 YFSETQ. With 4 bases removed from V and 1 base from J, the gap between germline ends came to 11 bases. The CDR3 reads CASSETVPNTEAFF. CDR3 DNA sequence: TGCGCCAGCAGCGAGACAGTCCCGAACACTGAAGCTTTCTTT.

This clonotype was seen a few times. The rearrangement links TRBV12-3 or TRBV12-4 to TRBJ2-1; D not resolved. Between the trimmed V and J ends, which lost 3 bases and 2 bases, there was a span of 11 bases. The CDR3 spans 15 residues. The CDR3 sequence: CASSFPRSAYNEQFF. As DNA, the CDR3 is TGTGCCAGCAGTTTTCCACGGTCCGCCTACAATGAGCAGTTCTTC.

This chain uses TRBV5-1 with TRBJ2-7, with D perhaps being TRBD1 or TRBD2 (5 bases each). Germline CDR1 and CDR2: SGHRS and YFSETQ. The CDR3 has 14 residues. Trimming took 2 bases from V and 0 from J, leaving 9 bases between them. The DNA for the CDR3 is TGCGCCAGCAGCTTCGAGGGGAGCTCCTACGAGCAGTACTTC. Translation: CASSFEGSSYEQYF.

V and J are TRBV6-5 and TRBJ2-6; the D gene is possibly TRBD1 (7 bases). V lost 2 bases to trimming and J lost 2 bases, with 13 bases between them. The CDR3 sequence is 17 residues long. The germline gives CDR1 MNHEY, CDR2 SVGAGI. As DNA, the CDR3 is TGTGCCAGCAGTTACCGGAGGGGGCGTACTGGGGCCAACGTCCTGACTTTC. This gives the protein CASSYRRGRTGANVLTF.